Below, 18 T cell receptor beta chains from the same sample are listed, as sequenced in a study of cytomegalovirus exposure and HLA in healthy donors. The PCR had 60 Vbeta and 13 Jbeta primers. Assay: immunoSEQ multiplex PCR; the TCRdb copy retains only in-frame clones and omits some. Among roughly 100,000 clones listed, about 74% were seen once. The sequenced sample was PBMCs. The receptor set was obtained from a male donor in good health and CMV-seropositive.

The chain employs TRBV4-3 and TRBJ2-7; 9 nucleotides line up with TRBD2. The CDR3 consists of 14 residues. V lost 0 bases, J lost 7 bases, and 4 bases stayed unmatched. CDR1 and CDR2 (germline): LGHNA, YSLEER. CDR3 sequence: CASSQDSGGREQYF. The CDR3 DNA reads TGCGCCAGCAGCCAAGATAGCGGGGGCAGGGAGCAGTACTTC.

The J gene is TRBJ2-7, the V gene TRBV28; 11 bases agree with TRBD2. There are 16 residues in the CDR3. CDR1 and CDR2 from the germline V gene are MDHEN and SYDVKM. With 2 bases clipped from V and 2 bases from J, the junction kept 5 bases outside the gene matches. CDR3 bases: TGTGCCAGCAGTTTACCGATAGCGGGAGGGACCTACGAGCAGTACTTC. It codes for CASSLPIAGGTYEQYF.

The chain recombines TRBV5-3 with TRBJ1-3; D unresolved. TRBV5-3 is sorted into the ORF group, with uncertain function. Trimming pared 2 bases from V and 1 base from J, leaving 10 bases between. The CDR3 is 15 residues long. The CDR3 nucleotides are TGTGCCAGAAGCTTAGCGATGTATTCTGGAAACACCATATATTTT. It specifies CARSLAMYSGNTIYF.

The chain is built from TRBV19 and TRBJ2-1; 7 bases match TRBD2. There are 14 residues in the CDR3. V lost 4 bases, J lost 8 bases, and 8 bases stayed unmatched. Germline V gene data show CDR1 as LNHDA and CDR2 as SQIVND (reference sequence). The CDR3 region is CASSRTRYEDEQFF. The CDR3 DNA follows: TGTGCCAGTAGTAGGACTAGGTACGAGGATGAGCAGTTCTTC.

This clone was picked up one time. The V call is TRBV19, the J call TRBJ2-1; D ambiguous. The CDR3 length is 13 residues. Germline CDR1 is LNHDA and CDR2 is SQIVND (reference sequence). V was clipped by 1 base and J by 8 bases, with 9 bases between them. CDR3 sequence (DNA): TGTGCCAGTAGTATAGGTGAGAGAGATGAGCAGTTCTTC. Amino acids: CASSIGERDEQFF. Variable domain in full (rest from reference TRBV19 and TRBJ2-1): DGGITQSPKYLFRKEGQNVTLSCEQNLNHDAMYWYRQDPGQGLRLIYYSQIVNDFQKGDIAEGYSVSREKKESFPLTVTSAQKNPTAFYLCASSIGERDEQFFGPGTRLTVL.

This chain joins TRBV27 and TRBJ2-3, with TRBD1 matching 7 bases. This CDR3 contains 14 residues. Germline-derived CDR1 and CDR2 are MNHEY and SMNVEV (reference sequence). V lost 5 bases to trimming and J lost 4 bases; unmatched junction nucleotides: 6. In DNA, the CDR3 is TGTGCCAGCAGTCCAGACAGGGCCGCAGATACGCAGTATTTT. Translated, it gives CASSPDRAADTQYF.

The chain employs TRBV6-7 and TRBJ1-2; perhaps TRBD1 as D (5 bases). TRBV6-7 qualifies as an ORF whose function is uncertain. The germline V and J ends were trimmed by 2 bases and 7 bases, with 20 bases remaining between them. There are 16 residues in the CDR3. CDR3: CASSYPRVPPGSGYTF. The CDR3 coding sequence is TGTGCCAGCAGTTACCCCAGGGTACCCCCGGGCTCTGGCTACACCTTC.

This clone appeared once. The chain uses TRBV13 and TRBJ2-7, with TRBD2 as a possible D gene (7 bases). V was shortened by 0 bases and J by 6 bases, with 24 bases between the two germline ends. The CDR3 runs 18 residues. The germline V gene has CDR1 PRHDT and CDR2 FYEKMQ (reference sequence). CDR3 in amino acids: CASSLGPLGAPGGLEQYF. CDR3 DNA sequence: TGTGCCAGCAGCTTAGGCCCTCTTGGGGCCCCCGGGGGGCTCGAGCAGTACTTC.

This chain links TRBV7-2 with TRBJ1-3, with 8 bases lining up with TRBD1. Germline trimming cut 1 base from V and 4 bases from J; bases unmatched to any gene: 9. The germline gives CDR1 SGHTA, CDR2 FQGNSA. CDR3 size: 17 residues. The CDR3, as DNA: TGTGCCAGCAGCTTAGGTGGACAGGGCCTTGTAGGAAACACCATATATTTT. Its translation is CASSLGGQGLVGNTIYF.

Note on this clone: Germline is not matched at one junction end, which may reflect a read error. V gene TRBV7-9 combines with J gene TRBJ2-6; D gene unclear. In germline, CDR1 is SEHNR, CDR2 FQNEAQ (reference sequence). The CDR3 contains 16 residues. This CDR3 reads CSSSPGRVSGANVLTF. The CDR3 nucleotides are TGTTCCAGCAGTCCCGGTCGTGTCTCTGGGGCCAACGTCCTGACTTTC.

The chain carries TRBV15 and TRBJ2-2; D not resolved. Germline V gene lookup returns CDR1 LNHNV and CDR2 YYDKDF (reference sequence). The V end lost 0 bases, the J end lost 5 bases, and 7 bases lay between the germline ends. The CDR3 sequence is 14 residues long. CDR3 DNA: TGTGCCACCAGCAGAGATGTGAGGACCGGGGAGCTGTTTTTT. As protein: CATSRDVRTGELFF.

The CDR3 DNA reads TGTGCCAGCAGCCCTCCGGGGGCCAAAAACATTCAGTACTTC. This encodes CASSPPGAKNIQYF. The J gene is TRBJ2-4, the V gene TRBV5-6; possible D gene TRBD2, 5 bases. Germline CDR1 reads SGHDT; CDR2 reads YYEEEE. The CDR3 covers 14 residues. The germline V and J ends were trimmed by 4 bases and 1 base, with 9 bases remaining between them.

The chain combines TRBV5-5 with TRBJ1-4, with TRBD1 matching 7 bases. The CDR3 loop spans 15 amino acids. V lost 0 bases to trimming and J lost 13 bases; unmatched junction nucleotides: 12. Germline assignment: CDR1 SGHKS and CDR2 YYEKEE (reference sequence). The CDR3 reads CASSLATGAKGGLFF. The CDR3 coding sequence is TGTGCCAGCAGCTTGGCCACAGGGGCTAAAGGTGGACTGTTTTTT.

The chain has TRBV6-6 and TRBJ2-1; D remains unclear. The length of the CDR3 is 12 residues. V gave up 2 bases and J gave up 7 bases, with 6 bases separating them. Germline V gene data show CDR1 as MNHNY and CDR2 as SVGAGI (reference sequence). As DNA, the CDR3 is TGTGCCAGCAGTTACCCTAGAAATGAGCAGTTCTTC. This gives the protein CASSYPRNEQFF.

CDR3 in amino acids: CASSLGGTDTQYF. The CDR3 bases are TGTGCCAGCAGCTTGGGAGGAACAGATACGCAGTATTTT. The rearrangement joins TRBV7-9 to TRBJ2-3, with TRBD2 as a possible D gene (6 bases). Trimming shortened V by 3 bases and J by 3 bases, and 7 bases separated the two germline ends. Germline V lookup: CDR1 SEHNR, CDR2 FQNEAQ (reference sequence). The CDR3 is made up of 13 amino acids.

A note on this clone: The same CDR3 arises from other DNA sequences in this sample as well. The V call is TRBV5-1, the J call TRBJ2-3; 10 positions agree with TRBD2. The CDR3 spans 17 residues. V was clipped by 4 bases and J by 6 bases; unmatched bases: 14. CDR1 SGHRS and CDR2 YFSETQ come from the germline V gene. CDR3 protein: CASSPKGLAERTDTQYF. The CDR3 nucleotides are TGCGCCAGCAGCCCGAAAGGACTAGCGGAGCGTACGGATACGCAGTATTTT.

V usage is TRBV7-9 and J usage is TRBJ2-7; 7 bases are a match to TRBD1. CDR3 size: 12 residues. Germline lookup yields CDR1 SEHNR and CDR2 FQNEAQ (reference sequence). V was pared by 5 bases and J by 7 bases, with 5 bases of the junction left unmatched. The chain's CDR3 is CASSTQGREQYF. CDR3 nucleotide sequence: TGTGCCAGCAGCACACAGGGGCGGGAGCAGTACTTC.

The chain recombines TRBV27 with TRBJ1-1; D gene unclear. Trimming left V 5 bases short and J 7 bases short, with 11 bases between. Germline V gene sequence: CDR1 MNHEY, CDR2 SMNVEV (reference sequence). CDR3 length: 12 amino acids. CDR3 amino acids: CASSSGYSEAFF. The CDR3 region has the DNA TGTGCCAGCAGTAGTGGGTACAGTGAAGCTTTCTTT.